The clone carrying this T cell receptor beta chain was picked up a small number of times. Germline assignment: CDR1 SGHRS and CDR2 YFSETQ. V lost 4 bases, J lost 4 bases, and 8 bases lay in between. This CDR3 is 12 amino acids long. These data belong to a study of technical replicates of blood from a handful of donors. Sequenced by immunoSEQ multiplex PCR; TCRdb stores in-frame clones only, minus some. Of approximately 94,000 clones listed, almost 97% are singletons. The sample was T cells isolated from PBMCs. The sequence derives from a human donor in good health. The V and J genes are TRBV5-1 and TRBJ1-2; D gene unclear. In DNA form, the CDR3 reads TGCGCCAGCAGCCTAGACTCCTATGGCTACACCTTC. It codes for CASSLDSYGYTF.